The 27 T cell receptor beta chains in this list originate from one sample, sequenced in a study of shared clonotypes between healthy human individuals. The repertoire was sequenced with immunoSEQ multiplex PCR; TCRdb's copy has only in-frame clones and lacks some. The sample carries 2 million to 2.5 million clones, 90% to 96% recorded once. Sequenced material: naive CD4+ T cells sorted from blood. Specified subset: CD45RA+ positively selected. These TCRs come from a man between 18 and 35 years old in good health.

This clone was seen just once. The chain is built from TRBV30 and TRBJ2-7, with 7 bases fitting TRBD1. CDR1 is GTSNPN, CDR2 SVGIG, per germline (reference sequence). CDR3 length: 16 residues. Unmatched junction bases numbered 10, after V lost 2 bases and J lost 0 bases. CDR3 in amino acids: CAWSRGQPLYSYEQYF. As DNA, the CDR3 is TGTGCCTGGAGTAGGGGACAGCCCCTTTACTCCTACGAGCAGTACTTC.

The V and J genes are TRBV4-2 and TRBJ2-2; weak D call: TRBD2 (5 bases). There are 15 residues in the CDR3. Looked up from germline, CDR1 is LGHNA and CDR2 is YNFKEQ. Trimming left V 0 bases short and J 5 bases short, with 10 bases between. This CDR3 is CASSQDGSSTGELFF. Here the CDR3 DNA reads TGTGCCAGCAGCCAAGATGGGAGCTCGACCGGGGAGCTGTTTTTT.

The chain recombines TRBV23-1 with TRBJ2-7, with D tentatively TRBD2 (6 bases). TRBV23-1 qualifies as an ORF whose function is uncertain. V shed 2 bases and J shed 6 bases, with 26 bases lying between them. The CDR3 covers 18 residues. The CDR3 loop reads CASSQNPWGVTFGGEQYF. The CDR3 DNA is TGCGCCAGCAGTCAAAATCCGTGGGGCGTTACCTTCGGGGGCGAGCAGTACTTC.

CDR3 in amino acids: CASSLGYYGYTF. The CDR3 DNA reads TGTGCCAGCAGTTTAGGTTACTATGGCTACACCTTC. The rearrangement uses TRBV28 and TRBJ1-2; D is unclear. This CDR3 has 12 amino acids. V lost 2 bases and J lost 3, with 4 bases in between. Per the germline V gene, CDR1 is MDHEN and CDR2 is SYDVKM.

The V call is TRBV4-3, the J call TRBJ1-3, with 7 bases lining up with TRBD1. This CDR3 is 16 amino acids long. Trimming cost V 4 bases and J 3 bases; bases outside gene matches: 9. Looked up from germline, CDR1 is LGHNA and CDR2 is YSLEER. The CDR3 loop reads CASSPDGTASGNTIYF. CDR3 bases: TGCGCCAGCAGCCCAGATGGGACAGCCAGTGGAAACACCATATATTTT.

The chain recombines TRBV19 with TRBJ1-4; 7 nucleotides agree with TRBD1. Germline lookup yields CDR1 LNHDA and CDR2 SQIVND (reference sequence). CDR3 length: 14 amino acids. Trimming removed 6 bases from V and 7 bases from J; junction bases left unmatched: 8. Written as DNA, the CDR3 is TGTGCCAGTAGACTACAGGGGATTGGTGAAAAACTGTTTTTT. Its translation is CASRLQGIGEKLFF.

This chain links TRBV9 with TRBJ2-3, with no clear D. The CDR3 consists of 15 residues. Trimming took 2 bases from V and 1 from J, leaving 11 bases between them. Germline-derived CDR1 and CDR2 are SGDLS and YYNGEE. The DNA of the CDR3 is TGTGCCAGCAGCGTTTCCGGGCCACGCACAGATACGCAGTATTTT. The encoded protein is CASSVSGPRTDTQYF.

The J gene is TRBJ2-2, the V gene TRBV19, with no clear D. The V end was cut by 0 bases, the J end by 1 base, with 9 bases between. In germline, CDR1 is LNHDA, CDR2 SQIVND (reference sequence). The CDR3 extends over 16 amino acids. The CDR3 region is CASSIEGRRNTGELFF. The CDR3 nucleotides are TGTGCCAGTAGTATAGAAGGCCGACGGAACACCGGGGAGCTGTTTTTT.

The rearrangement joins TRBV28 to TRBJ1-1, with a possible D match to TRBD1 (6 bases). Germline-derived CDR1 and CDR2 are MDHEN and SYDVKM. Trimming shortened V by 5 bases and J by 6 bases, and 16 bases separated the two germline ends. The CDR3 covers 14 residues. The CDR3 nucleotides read TGTGCCAGCAGTCCATCAGGGGTTTTCGCTGAAGCTTTCTTT. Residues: CASSPSGVFAEAFF. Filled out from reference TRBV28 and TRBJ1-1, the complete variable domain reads DVKVTQSSRYLVKRTGEKVFLECVQDMDHENMFWYRQDPGLGLRLIYFSYDVKMKEKGDIPEGYSVSREKKERFSLILESASTNQTSMYLCASSPSGVFAEAFFGQGTRLTVV.

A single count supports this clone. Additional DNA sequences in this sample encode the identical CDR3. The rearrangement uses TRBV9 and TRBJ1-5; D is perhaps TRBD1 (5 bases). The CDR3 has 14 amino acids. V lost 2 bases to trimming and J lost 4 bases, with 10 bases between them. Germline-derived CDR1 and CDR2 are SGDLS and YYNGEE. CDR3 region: CASSVGTANQPQHF. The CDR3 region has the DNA TGTGCCAGCAGCGTTGGGACGGCTAATCAGCCCCAGCATTTT.

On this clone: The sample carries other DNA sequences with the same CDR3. The CDR3 coding sequence is TGTGCCAGCAGCCTAGACAGGGCGAACACTGAAGCTTTCTTT. Translating it yields CASSLDRANTEAFF. V and J are TRBV7-9 and TRBJ1-1, with 7 bases fitting TRBD1. In germline, CDR1 is SEHNR, CDR2 FQNEAQ (reference sequence). Unmatched junction bases numbered 4, after V lost 5 bases and J lost 1 base. The CDR3 runs 14 residues.

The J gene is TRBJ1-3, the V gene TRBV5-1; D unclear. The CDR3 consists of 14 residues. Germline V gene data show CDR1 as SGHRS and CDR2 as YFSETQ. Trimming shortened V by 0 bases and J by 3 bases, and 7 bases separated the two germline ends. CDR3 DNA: TGCGCCAGCAGCTTGGGGGCCGGTGGAAACACCATATATTTT. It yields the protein CASSLGAGGNTIYF.

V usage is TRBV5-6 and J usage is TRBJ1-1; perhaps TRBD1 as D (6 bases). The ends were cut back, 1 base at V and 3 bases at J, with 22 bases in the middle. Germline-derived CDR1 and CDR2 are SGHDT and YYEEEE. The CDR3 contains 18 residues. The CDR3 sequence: CASSLKGERMRGDTEAFF. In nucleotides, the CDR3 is TGTGCCAGCAGCTTGAAAGGGGAACGGATGAGGGGGGACACTGAAGCTTTCTTT.

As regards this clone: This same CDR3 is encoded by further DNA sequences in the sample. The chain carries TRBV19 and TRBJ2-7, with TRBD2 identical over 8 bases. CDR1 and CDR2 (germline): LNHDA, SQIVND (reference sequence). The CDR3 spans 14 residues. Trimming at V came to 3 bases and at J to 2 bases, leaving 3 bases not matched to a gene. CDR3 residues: CASSMAGGTYEQYF. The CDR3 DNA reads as TGTGCCAGTAGTATGGCGGGAGGAACCTACGAGCAGTACTTC.

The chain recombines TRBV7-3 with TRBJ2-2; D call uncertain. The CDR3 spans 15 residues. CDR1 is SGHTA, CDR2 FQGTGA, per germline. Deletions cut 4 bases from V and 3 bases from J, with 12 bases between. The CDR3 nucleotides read TGTGCCAGCAGCTCCCGGCCCCGTGACACCGGGGAGCTGTTTTTT. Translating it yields CASSSRPRDTGELFF.

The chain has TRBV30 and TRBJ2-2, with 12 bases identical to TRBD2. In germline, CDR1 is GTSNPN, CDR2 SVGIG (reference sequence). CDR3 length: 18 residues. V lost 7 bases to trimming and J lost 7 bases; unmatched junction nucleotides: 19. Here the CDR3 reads CAFSSGLAGLLRGGELFF. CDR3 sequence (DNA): TGTGCCTTTTCGTCGGGACTAGCGGGCCTACTCAGAGGCGGGGAGCTGTTTTTT. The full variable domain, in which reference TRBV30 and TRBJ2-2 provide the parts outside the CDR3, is SQTIHQWPATLVQPVGSPLSLECTVEGTSNPNLYWYRQAAGRGLQLLFYSVGIGQISSEVPQNLSASRPQDRQFILSSKKLLLSDSGFYLCAFSSGLAGLLRGGELFFGEGSRLTVL.

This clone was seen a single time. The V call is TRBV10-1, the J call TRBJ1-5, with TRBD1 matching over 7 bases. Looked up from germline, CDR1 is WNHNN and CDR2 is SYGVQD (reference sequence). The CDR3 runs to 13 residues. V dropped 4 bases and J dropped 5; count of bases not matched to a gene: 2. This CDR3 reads CASSARGDQPQHF. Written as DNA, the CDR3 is TGCGCCAGCAGTGCCAGGGGGGATCAGCCCCAGCATTTT.

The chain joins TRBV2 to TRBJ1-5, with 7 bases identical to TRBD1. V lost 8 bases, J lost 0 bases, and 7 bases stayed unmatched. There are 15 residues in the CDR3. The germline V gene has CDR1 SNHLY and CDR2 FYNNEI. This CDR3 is CASGGRGHSNQPQHF. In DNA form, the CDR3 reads TGTGCCAGCGGAGGGAGGGGGCATAGCAATCAGCCCCAGCATTTT.

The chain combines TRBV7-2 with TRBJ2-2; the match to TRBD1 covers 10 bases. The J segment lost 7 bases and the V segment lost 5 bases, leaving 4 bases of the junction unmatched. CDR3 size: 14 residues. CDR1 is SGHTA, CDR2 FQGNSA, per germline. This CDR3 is CASSTGQGNGELFF. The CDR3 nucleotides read TGTGCCAGCAGCACGGGACAGGGGAACGGGGAGCTGTTTTTT.

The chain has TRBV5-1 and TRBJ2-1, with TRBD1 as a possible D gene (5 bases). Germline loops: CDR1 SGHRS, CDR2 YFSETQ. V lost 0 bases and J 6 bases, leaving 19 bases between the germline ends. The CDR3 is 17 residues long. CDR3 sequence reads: CASSLAGSQGTPNEQFF. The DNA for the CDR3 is TGCGCCAGCAGCTTGGCCGGTTCCCAGGGTACCCCCAATGAGCAGTTCTTC.

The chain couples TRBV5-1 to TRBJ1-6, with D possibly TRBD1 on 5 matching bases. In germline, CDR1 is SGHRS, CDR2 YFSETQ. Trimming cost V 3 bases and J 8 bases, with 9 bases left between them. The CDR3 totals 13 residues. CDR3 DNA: TGCGCCAGCAGCTCGGACACTGATTCACCCCTCCACTTT. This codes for CASSSDTDSPLHF.

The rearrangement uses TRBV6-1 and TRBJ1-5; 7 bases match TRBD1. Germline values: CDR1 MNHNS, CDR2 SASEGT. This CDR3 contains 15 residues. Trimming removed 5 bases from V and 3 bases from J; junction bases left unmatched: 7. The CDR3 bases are TGTGCCAGCAGTAAGACAGGGCTGATCAATCAGCCCCAGCATTTT. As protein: CASSKTGLINQPQHF.

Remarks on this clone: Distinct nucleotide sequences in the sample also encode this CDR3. The CDR3 spells CASSAGTANEKLFF. The CDR3 bases are TGTGCCAGCAGCGCAGGGACAGCGAATGAAAAACTGTTTTTT. The J gene is TRBJ1-4, the V gene TRBV9, with 7 bases fitting TRBD1. Germline CDR1 is SGDLS and CDR2 is YYNGEE. The CDR3 is 14 residues long. V was pared by 3 bases and J by 5 bases, with 4 bases of the junction left unmatched. The full variable domain, completed using reference TRBV9 and TRBJ1-4, is DSGVTQTPKHLITATGQRVTLRCSPRSGDLSVYWYQQSLDQGLQFLIQYYNGEERAKGNILERFSAQQFPDLHSELNLSSLELGDSALYFCASSAGTANEKLFFGSGTQLSVL.

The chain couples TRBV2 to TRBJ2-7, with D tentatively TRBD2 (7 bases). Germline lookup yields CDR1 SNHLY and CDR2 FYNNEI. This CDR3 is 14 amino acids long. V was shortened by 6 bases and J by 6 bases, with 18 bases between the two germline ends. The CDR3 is CASRRGGREGEQYF. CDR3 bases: TGTGCCAGCAGGAGGGGGGGCCGGGAAGGCGAGCAGTACTTC. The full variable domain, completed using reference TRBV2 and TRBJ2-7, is EPEVTQTPSHQVTQMGQEVILRCVPISNHLYFYWYRQILGQKVEFLVSFYNNEISEKSEIFDDQFSVERPDGSNFTLKIRSTKLEDSAMYFCASRRGGREGEQYFGPGTRLTVT.

CDR3 in amino acids: CASSTGRQGSYEQYF. The CDR3 DNA is TGTGCCAGCAGCACCGGTAGACAAGGTTCGTACGAGCAGTACTTC. The chain recombines TRBV6-5 with TRBJ2-7; D is uncertain. The V gene lost 6 bases and the J gene lost 4 bases, with 19 bases spanning the gap. Germline V lookup: CDR1 MNHEY, CDR2 SVGAGI. The CDR3 has 15 amino acids.

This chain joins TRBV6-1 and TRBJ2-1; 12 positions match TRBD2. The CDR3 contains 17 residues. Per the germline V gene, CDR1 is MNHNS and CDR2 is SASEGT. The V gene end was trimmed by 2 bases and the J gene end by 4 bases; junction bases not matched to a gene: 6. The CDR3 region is CASSERPSGRDYNEQFF. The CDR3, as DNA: TGTGCCAGCAGTGAACGGCCTAGCGGGAGGGATTACAATGAGCAGTTCTTC.

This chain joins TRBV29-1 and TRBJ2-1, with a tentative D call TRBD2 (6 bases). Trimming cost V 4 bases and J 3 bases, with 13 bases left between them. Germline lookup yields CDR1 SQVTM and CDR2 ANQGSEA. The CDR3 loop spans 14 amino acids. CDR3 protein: CSVVGGVHYNEQFF. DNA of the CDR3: TGCAGCGTTGTCGGCGGGGTCCACTACAATGAGCAGTTCTTC.